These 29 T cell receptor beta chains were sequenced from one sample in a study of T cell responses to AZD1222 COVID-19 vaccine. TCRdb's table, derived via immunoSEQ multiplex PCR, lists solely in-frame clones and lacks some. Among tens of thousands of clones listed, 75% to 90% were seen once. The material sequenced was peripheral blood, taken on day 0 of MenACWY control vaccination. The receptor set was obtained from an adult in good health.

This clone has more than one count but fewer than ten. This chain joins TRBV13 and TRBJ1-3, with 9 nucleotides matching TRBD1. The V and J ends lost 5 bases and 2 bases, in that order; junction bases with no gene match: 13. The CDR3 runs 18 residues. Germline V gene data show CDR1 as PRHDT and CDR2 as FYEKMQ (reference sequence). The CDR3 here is CASSTLGGGQGTGNTIYF. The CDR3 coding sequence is TGTGCCAGCAGCACGCTGGGTGGGGGACAGGGTACTGGAAACACCATATATTTT.

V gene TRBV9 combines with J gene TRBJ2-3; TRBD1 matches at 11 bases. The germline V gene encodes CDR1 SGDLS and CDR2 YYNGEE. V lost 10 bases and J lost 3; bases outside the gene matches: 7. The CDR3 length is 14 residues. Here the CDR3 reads CAPGGDRGTDTQYF. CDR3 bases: TGTGCCCCCGGGGGGGACAGGGGGACAGATACGCAGTATTTT.

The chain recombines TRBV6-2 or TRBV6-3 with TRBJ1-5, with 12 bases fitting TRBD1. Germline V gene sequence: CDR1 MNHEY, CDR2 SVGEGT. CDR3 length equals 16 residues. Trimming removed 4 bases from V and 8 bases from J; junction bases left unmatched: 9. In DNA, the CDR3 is TGTGCCAGCAGTTCCCGGGACAGGGGGCTATCAGAGCCCCAGCATTTT. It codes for CASSSRDRGLSEPQHF.

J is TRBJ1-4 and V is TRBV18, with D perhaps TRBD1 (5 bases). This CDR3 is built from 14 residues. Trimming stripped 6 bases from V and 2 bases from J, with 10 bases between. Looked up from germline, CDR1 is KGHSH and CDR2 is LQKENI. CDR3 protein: CASSKGTTNEKLFF. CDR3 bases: TGTGCCAGCTCCAAAGGGACGACTAATGAAAAACTGTTTTTT.

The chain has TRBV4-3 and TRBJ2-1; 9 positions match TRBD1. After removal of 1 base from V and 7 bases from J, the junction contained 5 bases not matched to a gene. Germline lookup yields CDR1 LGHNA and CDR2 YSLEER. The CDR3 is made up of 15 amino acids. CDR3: CASSQAGTGYNEQFF. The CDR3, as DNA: TGCGCCAGCAGCCAAGCCGGGACAGGGTATAATGAGCAGTTCTTC.

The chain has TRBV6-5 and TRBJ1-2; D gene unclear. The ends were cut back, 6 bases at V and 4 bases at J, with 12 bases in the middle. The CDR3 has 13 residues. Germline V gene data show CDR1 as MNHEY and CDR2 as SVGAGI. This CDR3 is CASRDSRPYGYTF. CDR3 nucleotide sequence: TGTGCCAGCAGGGACTCAAGGCCCTATGGCTACACCTTC.

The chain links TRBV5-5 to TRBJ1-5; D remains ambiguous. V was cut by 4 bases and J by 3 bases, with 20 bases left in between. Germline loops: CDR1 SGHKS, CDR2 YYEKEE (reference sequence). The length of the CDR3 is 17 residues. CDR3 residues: CASSRGVGISINQPQHF. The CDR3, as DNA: TGTGCCAGCAGCAGAGGAGTCGGGATTTCAATCAATCAGCCCCAGCATTTT.

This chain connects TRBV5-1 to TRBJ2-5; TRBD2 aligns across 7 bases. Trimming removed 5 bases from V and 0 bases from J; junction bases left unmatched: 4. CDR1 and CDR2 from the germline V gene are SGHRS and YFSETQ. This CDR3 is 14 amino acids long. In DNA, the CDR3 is TGCGCCAGCAGTGTTAGCGGGTACCAAGAGACCCAGTACTTC. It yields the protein CASSVSGYQETQYF.

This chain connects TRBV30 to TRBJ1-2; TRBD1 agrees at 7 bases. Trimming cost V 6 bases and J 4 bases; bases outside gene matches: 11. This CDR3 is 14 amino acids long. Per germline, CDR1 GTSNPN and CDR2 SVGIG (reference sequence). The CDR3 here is CACNDRDVRYGYTF. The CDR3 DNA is TGTGCCTGTAATGACAGGGATGTGCGCTATGGCTACACCTTC. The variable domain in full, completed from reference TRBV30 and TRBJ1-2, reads SQTIHQWPATLVQPVGSPLSLECTVEGTSNPNLYWYRQAAGRGLQLLFYSVGIGQISSEVPQNLSASRPQDRQFILSSKKLLLSDSGFYLCACNDRDVRYGYTFGSGTRLTVV.

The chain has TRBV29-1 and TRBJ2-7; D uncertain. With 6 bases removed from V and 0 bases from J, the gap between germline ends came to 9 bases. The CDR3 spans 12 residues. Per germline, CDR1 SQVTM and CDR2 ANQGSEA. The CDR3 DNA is TGCAGCGTAAAGGACGGCTCCTACGAGCAGTACTTC. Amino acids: CSVKDGSYEQYF.

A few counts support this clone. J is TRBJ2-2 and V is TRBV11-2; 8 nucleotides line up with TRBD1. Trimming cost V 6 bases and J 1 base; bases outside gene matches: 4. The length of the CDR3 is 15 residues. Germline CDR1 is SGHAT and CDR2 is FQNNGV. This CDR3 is CASRTGQGNTGELFF. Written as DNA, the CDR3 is TGTGCCAGCAGAACCGGACAGGGGAACACCGGGGAGCTGTTTTTT. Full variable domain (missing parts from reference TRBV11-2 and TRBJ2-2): EAGVAQSPRYKIIEKRQSVAFWCNPISGHATLYWYQQILGQGPKLLIQFQNNGVVDDSQLPKDRFSAERLKGVDSTLKIQPAKLEDSAVYLCASRTGQGNTGELFFGEGSRLTVL.

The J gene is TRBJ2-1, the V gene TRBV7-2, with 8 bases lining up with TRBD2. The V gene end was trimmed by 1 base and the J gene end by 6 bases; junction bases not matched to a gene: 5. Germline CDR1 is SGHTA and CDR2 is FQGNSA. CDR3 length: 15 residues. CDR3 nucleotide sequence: TGTGCCAGCAGCTTAGGTCCAGCGGGAGTCAATGAGCAGTTCTTC. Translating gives CASSLGPAGVNEQFF.

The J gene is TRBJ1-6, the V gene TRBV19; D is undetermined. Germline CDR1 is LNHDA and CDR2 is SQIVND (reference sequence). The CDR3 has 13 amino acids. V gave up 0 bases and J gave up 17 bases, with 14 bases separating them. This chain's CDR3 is CASSIDLGRSFHF. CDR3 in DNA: TGTGCCAGTAGTATAGACCTCGGCAGGTCGTTCCACTTT.

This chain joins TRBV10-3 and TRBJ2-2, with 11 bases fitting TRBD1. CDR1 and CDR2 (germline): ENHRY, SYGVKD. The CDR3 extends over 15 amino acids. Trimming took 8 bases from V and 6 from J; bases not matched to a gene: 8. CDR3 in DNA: TGTGCCATCCCCCCTCCGGGACAGGGGGCCGGGGAGCTGTTTTTT. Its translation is CAIPPPGQGAGELFF.

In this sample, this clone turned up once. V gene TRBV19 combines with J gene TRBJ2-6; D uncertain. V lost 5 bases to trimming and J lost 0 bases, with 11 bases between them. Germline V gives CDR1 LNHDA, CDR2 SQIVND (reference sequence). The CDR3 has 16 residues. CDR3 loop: CASSPSHISGANVLTF. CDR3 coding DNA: TGTGCCAGTAGTCCTTCACATATCTCTGGGGCCAACGTCCTGACTTTC.

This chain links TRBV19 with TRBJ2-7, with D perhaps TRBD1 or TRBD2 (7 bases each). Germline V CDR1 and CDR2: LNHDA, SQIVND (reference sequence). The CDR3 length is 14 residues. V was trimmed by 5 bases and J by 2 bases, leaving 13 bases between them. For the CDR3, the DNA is TGTGCCAGTAGTTTCCAGGGGGGGGCCTACGAGCAGTACTTC. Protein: CASSFQGGAYEQYF.

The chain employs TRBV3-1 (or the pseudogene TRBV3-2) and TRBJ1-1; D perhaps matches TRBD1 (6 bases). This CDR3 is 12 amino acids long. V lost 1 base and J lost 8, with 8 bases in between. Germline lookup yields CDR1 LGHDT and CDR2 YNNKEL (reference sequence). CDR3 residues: CASSQGTAEAFF. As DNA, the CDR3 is TGTGCCAGCAGCCAAGGGACAGCAGAAGCTTTCTTT.

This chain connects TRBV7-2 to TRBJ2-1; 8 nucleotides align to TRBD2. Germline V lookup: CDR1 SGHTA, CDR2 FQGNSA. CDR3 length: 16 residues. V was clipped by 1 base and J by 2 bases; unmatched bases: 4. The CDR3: CASSLVSGSTYNEQFF. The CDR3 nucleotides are TGTGCCAGCAGCTTAGTGAGCGGGAGTACCTACAATGAGCAGTTCTTC.

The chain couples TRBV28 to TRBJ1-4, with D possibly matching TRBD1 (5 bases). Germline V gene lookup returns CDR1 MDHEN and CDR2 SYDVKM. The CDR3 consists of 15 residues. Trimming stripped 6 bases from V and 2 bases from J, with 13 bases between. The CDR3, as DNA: TGTGCCAGCAGGTCGAACAGGTGGACTAATGAAAAACTGTTTTTT. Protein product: CASRSNRWTNEKLFF. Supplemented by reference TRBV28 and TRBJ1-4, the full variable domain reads DVKVTQSSRYLVKRTGEKVFLECVQDMDHENMFWYRQDPGLGLRLIYFSYDVKMKEKGDIPEGYSVSREKKERFSLILESASTNQTSMYLCASRSNRWTNEKLFFGSGTQLSVL.

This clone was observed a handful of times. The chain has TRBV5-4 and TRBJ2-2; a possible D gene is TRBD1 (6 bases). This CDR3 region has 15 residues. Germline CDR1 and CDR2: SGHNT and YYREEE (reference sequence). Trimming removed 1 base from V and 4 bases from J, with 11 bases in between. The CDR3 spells CASSLPGDITGELFF. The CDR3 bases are TGTGCCAGCAGCTTGCCTGGGGACATCACCGGGGAGCTGTTTTTT.

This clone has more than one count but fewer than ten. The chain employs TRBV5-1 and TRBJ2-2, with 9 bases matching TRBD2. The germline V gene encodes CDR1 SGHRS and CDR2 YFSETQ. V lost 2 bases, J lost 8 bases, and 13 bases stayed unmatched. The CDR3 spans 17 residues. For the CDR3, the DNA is TGCGCCAGCAGCTTATCCGGACTAGCGCCGCCCCGAGGGGAGCTGTTTTTT. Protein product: CASSLSGLAPPRGELFF.

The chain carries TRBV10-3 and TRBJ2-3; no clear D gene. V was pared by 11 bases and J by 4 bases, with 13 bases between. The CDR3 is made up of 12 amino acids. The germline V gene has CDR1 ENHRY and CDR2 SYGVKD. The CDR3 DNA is TGTGCCTCCTCCCTCGCGGCAGATACGCAGTATTTT. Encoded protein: CASSLAADTQYF.

The CDR3, as DNA: TGCGCCAGCAGCCAAGGTCCCGGGACAGGGTCGATAGACACCGGGGAGCTGTTTTTT. Protein product: CASSQGPGTGSIDTGELFF. The chain is built from TRBV4-1 and TRBJ2-2; 9 bases are a match to TRBD1. The J segment lost 3 bases and the V segment lost 1 base, leaving 12 bases of the junction unmatched. Germline CDR1 and CDR2: MGHRA and YSYEKL. The CDR3 contains 19 residues.

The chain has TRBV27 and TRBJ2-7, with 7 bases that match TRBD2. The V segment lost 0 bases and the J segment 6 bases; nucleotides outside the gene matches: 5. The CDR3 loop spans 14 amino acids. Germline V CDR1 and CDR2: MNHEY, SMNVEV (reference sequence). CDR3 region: CASSLSLGGGEQYF. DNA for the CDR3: TGTGCCAGCAGTTTATCGTTGGGGGGGGGCGAGCAGTACTTC.

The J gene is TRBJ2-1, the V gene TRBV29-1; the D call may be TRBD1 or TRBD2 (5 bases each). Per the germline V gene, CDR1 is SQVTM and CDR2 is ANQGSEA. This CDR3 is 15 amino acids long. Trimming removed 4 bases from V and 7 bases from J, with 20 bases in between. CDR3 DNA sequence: TGCAGCGTTGCTCCTAGGGGCGGGCCACCGAATGAGCAGTTCTTC. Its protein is CSVAPRGGPPNEQFF.

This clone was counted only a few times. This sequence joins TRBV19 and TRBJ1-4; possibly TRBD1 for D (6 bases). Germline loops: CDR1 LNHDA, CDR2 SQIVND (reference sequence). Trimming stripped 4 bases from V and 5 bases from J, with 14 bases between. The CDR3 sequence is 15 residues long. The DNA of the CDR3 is TGTGCCAGTAGTAGCGGGTATCAGGGGAATGAAAAACTGTTTTTT. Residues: CASSSGYQGNEKLFF. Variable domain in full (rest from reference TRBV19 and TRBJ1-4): DGGITQSPKYLFRKEGQNVTLSCEQNLNHDAMYWYRQDPGQGLRLIYYSQIVNDFQKGDIAEGYSVSREKKESFPLTVTSAQKNPTAFYLCASSSGYQGNEKLFFGSGTQLSVL.

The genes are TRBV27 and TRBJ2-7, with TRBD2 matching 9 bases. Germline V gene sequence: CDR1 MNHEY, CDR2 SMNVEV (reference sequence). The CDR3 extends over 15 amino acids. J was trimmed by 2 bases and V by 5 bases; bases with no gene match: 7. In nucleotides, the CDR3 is TGTGCCAGCAGTAAGCAGACTAGCGGTCCCTACGAGCAGTACTTC. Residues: CASSKQTSGPYEQYF.

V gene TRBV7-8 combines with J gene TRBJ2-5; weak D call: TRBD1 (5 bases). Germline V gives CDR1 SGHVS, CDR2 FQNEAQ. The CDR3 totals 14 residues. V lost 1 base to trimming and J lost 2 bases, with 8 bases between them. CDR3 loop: CASSLGRQQETQYF. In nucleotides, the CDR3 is TGTGCCAGCAGCTTAGGAAGACAGCAAGAGACCCAGTACTTC.

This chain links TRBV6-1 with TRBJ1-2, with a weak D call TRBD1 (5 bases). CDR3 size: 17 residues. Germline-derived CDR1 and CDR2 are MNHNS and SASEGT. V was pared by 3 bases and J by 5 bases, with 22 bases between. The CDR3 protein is CASSDTGGDSRAYGYTF. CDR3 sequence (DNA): TGTGCCAGCAGTGATACCGGGGGGGATTCGAGAGCTTATGGCTACACCTTC.